This T cell receptor (beta chain) was recorded in a study of blood T cells in healthy people across ages. Whole-study findings and limits: In older individuals, TCR beta diversity per million T cells was lower, falling roughly linearly with age.

Samples each had at least 6 micrograms of total RNA extracted. It was with a sample-barcoded 5' primer and a J-beta primer mix that a second PCR of about 6 to 11 cycles was run. Using its own MiXCR run on the 5' RACE reads, TCRdb lists one record per CDR3 protein. Here the sample spans some 1.7 million distinct CDR3 sequences, 28% being singletons. In the case of this clonotype: The antigen is undetermined.

The CDR3 contains 14 residues. CDR1 and CDR2 (germline): SEHNR, FQNEAQ (reference sequence). After removal of 3 bases from V and 5 bases from J, the junction contained 7 bases not matched to a gene. Input material: blood. This sequence originates from a woman in her twenties or thirties in good health. The rearrangement links TRBV7-9 to TRBJ2-7, with TRBD1 identical over 7 bases. The CDR3 coding sequence is TGTGCCAGCAGCTTTTCCGGGACAGTTGACGAGCAGTACTTC. As protein: CASSFSGTVDEQYF.